This TCR beta chain was documented in a study of T cells in Graves' hyperthyroidism and ophthalmopathy. Background on the study: Peripheral blood was taken when the disease was first diagnosed, before any treatment began.

Germline V gene lookup returns CDR1 SQVTM and CDR2 ANQGSEA. The ends lost 6 bases at V and 0 bases at J; junction bases unmatched: 6. This CDR3 is 15 amino acids long. RNA transcripts gave rise to amplified TCR beta CDR3 regions. The TCR CDR3 was amplified in a first-round RT-PCR using the HTBI primer set. MiXCR was run by TCRdb on the multiplex PCR reads, yielding one entry per CDR3 protein. Of approximately 380,000 distinct CDR3 sequences in the sample, about a fifth were seen once. Every diagnosis used clinical symptoms, serum thyroxine and TRAb, thyroid ultrasound and orbital computed tomography. The material sequenced was blood. This receptor was identified in a woman between 18 and 30 years old with Graves' hyperthyroidism. The chain combines TRBV29-1 with TRBJ2-2, with 8 bases matching TRBD1. The CDR3, as DNA: TGCAGCGTCCCCAAGACAGGGGCGAACACCGGGGAGCTGTTTTTT. Its protein product is CSVPKTGANTGELFF.